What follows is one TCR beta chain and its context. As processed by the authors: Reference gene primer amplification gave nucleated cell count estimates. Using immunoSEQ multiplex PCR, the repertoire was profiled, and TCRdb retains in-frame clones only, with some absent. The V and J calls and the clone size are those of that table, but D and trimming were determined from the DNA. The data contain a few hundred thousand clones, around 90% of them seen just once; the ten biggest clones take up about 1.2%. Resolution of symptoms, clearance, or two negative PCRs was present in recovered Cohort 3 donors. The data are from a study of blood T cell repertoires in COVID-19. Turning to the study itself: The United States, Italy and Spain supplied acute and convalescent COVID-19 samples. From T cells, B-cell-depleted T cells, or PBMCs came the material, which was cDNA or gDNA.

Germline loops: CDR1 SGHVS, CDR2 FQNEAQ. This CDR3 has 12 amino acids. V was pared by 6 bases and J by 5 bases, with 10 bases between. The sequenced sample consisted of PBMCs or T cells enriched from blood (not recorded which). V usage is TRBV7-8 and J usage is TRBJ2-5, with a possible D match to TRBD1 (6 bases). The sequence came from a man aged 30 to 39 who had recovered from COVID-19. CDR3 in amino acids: CASRGGSETQYF. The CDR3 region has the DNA TGTGCCAGCAGAGGGGGAAGCGAGACCCAGTACTTC.